These T cell receptor beta chains were read from a single sample in a study of blood T cells in healthy people across ages. TCRdb independently ran MiXCR on the 5' RACE reads; one entry per CDR3 protein. The sample lists hundreds of thousands of distinct CDR3 sequences, more than 55% seen once, with roughly 25% in the top ten. Source material: blood. The receptor set was obtained from a man in his forties or fifties in good health. Each CDR3 is given with its conserved first and last residue. The order of the fields is CDR3 DNA, CDR3 protein, clone size, V gene, J gene, D gene. A D gene is named only where the DNA matches it firmly. Some rows have no size entry. The others give once, few or many, or a class for an expanded clone.

cdr3_nt: TGTGCCAGCAGTTTGTGGGGGCGTGGTAATGAAAAACTGTTTTTT
cdr3_aa: CASSLWGRGNEKLFF
clone_size: NA
v_call: TRBV12-3/TRBV12-4
j_call: TRBJ1-4
d_call: NA

cdr3_nt: TGCAGCGTTGACGGACCGGGCGTCGGGACAGATACGCAGTATTTT
cdr3_aa: CSVDGPGVGTDTQYF
clone_size: once
v_call: TRBV29-1
j_call: TRBJ2-3
d_call: NA

cdr3_nt: TGTGCCAGCAGCTTTCCATTTCGAAACACTGAAGCTTTCTTT
cdr3_aa: CASSFPFRNTEAFF
clone_size: NA
v_call: TRBV7-2
j_call: TRBJ1-1
d_call: NA

cdr3_nt: TGTGCCGGGAGGGGCGAGTCCTACGAGCAGTACTTC
cdr3_aa: CAGRGESYEQYF
clone_size: NA
v_call: TRBV24-1
j_call: TRBJ2-7
d_call: TRBD2

cdr3_nt: TGTGCCAGCAGCTTACGGTTCGTGGGACAGGGGAGCACTGAAGCTTTCTTT
cdr3_aa: CASSLRFVGQGSTEAFF
clone_size: NA
v_call: TRBV7-2
j_call: TRBJ1-1
d_call: TRBD1

cdr3_nt: TGTGCCATCAGTGAGTCCGGACAGGGAAGGTTAGATACGCAGTATTTT
cdr3_aa: CAISESGQGRLDTQYF
clone_size: few
v_call: TRBV10-3
j_call: TRBJ2-3
d_call: TRBD1

cdr3_nt: TGTGCCAGCAGCCCCGAAACGTCGCTTCTCGGACAGGGGGTTTCCTACGAGCAGTACTTC
cdr3_aa: CASSPETSLLGQGVSYEQYF
clone_size: NA
v_call: TRBV3-1
j_call: TRBJ2-7
d_call: TRBD1

cdr3_nt: TGTGCCAGCACCCACACTAACACCGGGGAGCTGTTTTTT
cdr3_aa: CASTHTNTGELFF
clone_size: NA
v_call: TRBV12-3/TRBV12-4
j_call: TRBJ2-2
d_call: NA

cdr3_nt: TGTGCCAGCAGAAGCCCGGGGCAAGAGACCCAGTACTTC
cdr3_aa: CASRSPGQETQYF
clone_size: NA
v_call: TRBV6-5
j_call: TRBJ2-5
d_call: NA

cdr3_nt: TGCGCCAGCAGCTCGTCAGGGACCCACCAAGAGACCCAGTACTTC
cdr3_aa: CASSSSGTHQETQYF
clone_size: few
v_call: TRBV5-1
j_call: TRBJ2-5
d_call: NA

cdr3_nt: TGTGCCAGCAGTTACACGGGAGGGGGAGGGCATTTT
cdr3_aa: CASSYTGGGGHF
clone_size: NA
v_call: TRBV6-6
j_call: TRBJ1-5
d_call: NA

cdr3_nt: TGTGCCAGCAGCCCCGGCCAGCGGGGGCTCGATACGCAGTATTTT
cdr3_aa: CASSPGQRGLDTQYF
clone_size: once
v_call: TRBV3-1
j_call: TRBJ2-3
d_call: TRBD2

cdr3_nt: TGTGCCAGCAGCCCTCGCATGCGGTGGAGGGACAGGGGGTACAATGAGCAGTTCTTC
cdr3_aa: CASSPRMRWRDRGYNEQFF
clone_size: few
v_call: TRBV13
j_call: TRBJ2-1
d_call: TRBD1

cdr3_nt: TGTGCCAGCATTAATGGGGACTACCAGAACAATGAGCAGTACTTC
cdr3_aa: CASINGDYQNNEQYF
clone_size: few
v_call: TRBV2
j_call: TRBJ2-5
d_call: TRBD2

cdr3_nt: TGTGCCACCAGTGGGATTGAGGACAGGGGTTACGAGCAGTACTTC
cdr3_aa: CATSGIEDRGYEQYF
clone_size: few
v_call: TRBV24-1
j_call: TRBJ2-7
d_call: TRBD1

cdr3_nt: TGCAGCGTTGCCCGCACGAGCCTACTCCCCTACGAGCAGTACTTC
cdr3_aa: CSVARTSLLPYEQYF
clone_size: NA
v_call: TRBV29-1
j_call: TRBJ2-7
d_call: NA

cdr3_nt: TGCAGTGCTTCCCTAGCGGGGTACACCGGGGAGCTGTTTTTT
cdr3_aa: CSASLAGYTGELFF
clone_size: NA
v_call: TRBV20-1
j_call: TRBJ2-2
d_call: TRBD2

cdr3_nt: TGCAGTGCTAGCGACAGATTTAGCAATCAGCCCCAGCATTTT
cdr3_aa: CSASDRFSNQPQHF
clone_size: few
v_call: TRBV20-1
j_call: TRBJ1-5
d_call: NA

cdr3_nt: TGTGCCAGCAGCCGTGAGGGGAGCTCCTACGAGCAGTACTTC
cdr3_aa: CASSREGSSYEQYF
clone_size: few
v_call: TRBV6-2/TRBV6-3
j_call: TRBJ2-7
d_call: NA

cdr3_nt: TGTGCCAGCAGCTCCCAGACAGGGCCGGCTCAGCCCCAGCATTTT
cdr3_aa: CASSSQTGPAQPQHF
clone_size: NA
v_call: TRBV7-2
j_call: TRBJ1-5
d_call: TRBD1

cdr3_nt: TGTGCCAGCAGTTCTCGAGACCCCCGGGGGACCGTTCGGGGGGTCCTGACTTTC
cdr3_aa: CASSSRDPRGTVRGVLTF
clone_size: few
v_call: TRBV28
j_call: TRBJ2-6
d_call: NA

cdr3_nt: TGCGCCAGCAGCTTAGTCACACTTAGCACAGATACGCAGTATTTT
cdr3_aa: CASSLVTLSTDTQYF
clone_size: NA
v_call: TRBV5-1
j_call: TRBJ2-3
d_call: NA

cdr3_nt: TGTACCAGCAGTTTTCGGCAGGGTGAGCAGTACTTC
cdr3_aa: CTSSFRQGEQYF
clone_size: NA
v_call: TRBV28
j_call: TRBJ2-7
d_call: NA

cdr3_nt: TGTGCCAGCAGCTTGGGGCCAGTTTATTACGAGCAGTACTTC
cdr3_aa: CASSLGPVYYEQYF
clone_size: NA
v_call: TRBV5-5
j_call: TRBJ2-7
d_call: NA

cdr3_nt: TGTGCCAGCAGTTTATCCGTATGGGATTCACCCCTCCACTTT
cdr3_aa: CASSLSVWDSPLHF
clone_size: NA
v_call: TRBV9
j_call: TRBJ1-6
d_call: NA

cdr3_nt: TGTGCCAGCAAGCGGGGTGGACAGGGGGTTGAAAAACTGTTTTTT
cdr3_aa: CASKRGGQGVEKLFF
clone_size: few
v_call: TRBV12-3/TRBV12-4
j_call: TRBJ1-4
d_call: TRBD1

cdr3_nt: TGTGCCAGCAGCTTCACTTCCCGGAACACTGAAGCTTTCTTT
cdr3_aa: CASSFTSRNTEAFF
clone_size: NA
v_call: TRBV7-9
j_call: TRBJ1-1
d_call: NA

cdr3_nt: TGCGCCAGCAGCAAGTTACAGAGCTCTAGCACAGATACGCAGTATTTT
cdr3_aa: CASSKLQSSSTDTQYF
clone_size: NA
v_call: TRBV5-1
j_call: TRBJ2-3
d_call: NA

cdr3_nt: TGTGCCAGCAGTACGACAGGTTTTAGCTACACCTTC
cdr3_aa: CASSTTGFSYTF
clone_size: few
v_call: TRBV6-5
j_call: TRBJ1-2
d_call: NA

cdr3_nt: TGTGCCAGTGCGAGAGGAGACTATGGCTACACCTTC
cdr3_aa: CASARGDYGYTF
clone_size: few
v_call: TRBV12-3/TRBV12-4
j_call: TRBJ1-2
d_call: NA

cdr3_nt: TGTGCCAGCAGTCCCCAGACTGGCGGGAGGATTGAGCAGTTCTTC
cdr3_aa: CASSPQTGGRIEQFF
clone_size: NA
v_call: TRBV27
j_call: TRBJ2-1
d_call: TRBD2

cdr3_nt: TGTGCCAGCAGCTTATCCGTGTTAGCCAAAAACATTCAGTACTTC
cdr3_aa: CASSLSVLAKNIQYF
clone_size: NA
v_call: TRBV12-3/TRBV12-4
j_call: TRBJ2-4
d_call: NA

cdr3_nt: TGCAGTGCTAGAGGACAGGGGGTGCAAGAGACCCAGTACTTC
cdr3_aa: CSARGQGVQETQYF
clone_size: few
v_call: TRBV20-1
j_call: TRBJ2-5
d_call: TRBD1

cdr3_nt: TGTGCCAGCAGCCCTCCGGGGGGCGATGAGACCCAGTACTTC
cdr3_aa: CASSPPGGDETQYF
clone_size: few
v_call: TRBV7-2
j_call: TRBJ2-5
d_call: NA

cdr3_nt: TGTGCCAGCTCCCCGATAGCGGGGACCAGGCAAGAGACCCAGTACTTC
cdr3_aa: CASSPIAGTRQETQYF
clone_size: NA
v_call: TRBV18
j_call: TRBJ2-5
d_call: TRBD2

cdr3_nt: TGCAGTGCGCGCGGACGGAGAAGCTCCTACAATGAGCAGTTCTTC
cdr3_aa: CSARGRRSSYNEQFF
clone_size: NA
v_call: TRBV20-1
j_call: TRBJ2-1
d_call: NA

cdr3_nt: TGTGCCAGCAGTGGAGTCCTCCTTGAGCAGTTCTTC
cdr3_aa: CASSGVLLEQFF
clone_size: NA
v_call: TRBV12-3/TRBV12-4
j_call: TRBJ2-1
d_call: NA

cdr3_nt: TGTGCCAGCAGCCAAGAACTAGCGGGGGAGCCCACAGTGTACTACAATGAGCAGTTCTTC
cdr3_aa: CASSQELAGEPTVYYNEQFF
clone_size: NA
v_call: TRBV4-2
j_call: TRBJ2-1
d_call: TRBD2

cdr3_nt: TGTGCCAGCAGTGCGACCGGGACCGGAGGGTTTCAGCCCCAGCATTTT
cdr3_aa: CASSATGTGGFQPQHF
clone_size: few
v_call: TRBV28
j_call: TRBJ1-5
d_call: NA

cdr3_nt: TGTGCCAGCGGACCCAGGGACAGGCCCCTATATGGCTACACCTTC
cdr3_aa: CASGPRDRPLYGYTF
clone_size: few
v_call: TRBV11-1
j_call: TRBJ1-2
d_call: TRBD1

cdr3_nt: TGCGCCAGCAGCCAAGATTGGGGTGTGGGCAATCAGCCCCAGCATTTT
cdr3_aa: CASSQDWGVGNQPQHF
clone_size: NA
v_call: TRBV4-1
j_call: TRBJ1-5
d_call: NA

cdr3_nt: TGTGCCAGCAGTGAGTGGGGTCAAGAGACCCAGTACTTC
cdr3_aa: CASSEWGQETQYF
clone_size: few
v_call: TRBV2
j_call: TRBJ2-5
d_call: NA

cdr3_nt: TGTGCCAGCAGCCAAAGGGTTCGGACAGGGGGCAGCACAGATACGCAGTATTTT
cdr3_aa: CASSQRVRTGGSTDTQYF
clone_size: NA
v_call: TRBV7-3
j_call: TRBJ2-3
d_call: TRBD1

cdr3_nt: TGTGCCAGCAGCCAGGTGGGACAGGGCGGGGACACTGAAGCTTTCTTT
cdr3_aa: CASSQVGQGGDTEAFF
clone_size: few
v_call: TRBV4-2
j_call: TRBJ1-1
d_call: TRBD1

cdr3_nt: TGTGCCAGACTGAGACTATTTACCAGGTTCAGGTACGAGCAGTACTTC
cdr3_aa: CARLRLFTRFRYEQYF
clone_size: few
v_call: TRBV25-1
j_call: TRBJ2-7
d_call: NA

cdr3_nt: TGCGCCAGCAGCCTGACTAGCGGGACAGTTGGCGCCCAGTACTTC
cdr3_aa: CASSLTSGTVGAQYF
clone_size: NA
v_call: TRBV5-1
j_call: TRBJ2-7
d_call: TRBD2

cdr3_nt: TGTGCCAGCAGTAGACAGGGGACTGCACCCCTCCACTTT
cdr3_aa: CASSRQGTAPLHF
clone_size: few
v_call: TRBV6-5
j_call: TRBJ1-6
d_call: TRBD1

cdr3_nt: TGCAGTGCTCGGGGGAGGGTAAATGAGCAGTTCTTC
cdr3_aa: CSARGRVNEQFF
clone_size: NA
v_call: TRBV20-1
j_call: TRBJ2-1
d_call: TRBD2

cdr3_nt: TGTGCCAACAGCTTAGGGGAAACCTACGAGCAGTACTTC
cdr3_aa: CANSLGETYEQYF
clone_size: NA
v_call: TRBV13
j_call: TRBJ2-7
d_call: NA